The T cell receptor beta chain described here comes from a study of cytomegalovirus exposure and HLA in healthy donors. Researchers ran the PCR with 60 Vbeta and 13 Jbeta primers. Only in-frame clones appear in the TCRdb table, and some are missing; sequencing was by immunoSEQ multiplex PCR. The data contain 150,000 to 200,000 clones, around three quarters of them singletons. Germline trimming cut 2 bases from V and 6 bases from J; bases unmatched to any gene: 9. Germline V gene lookup returns CDR1 SGHRS and CDR2 YFSETQ. CDR3 length: 17 amino acids. Regarding this clone: Antigen unknown.

General study points: CMV serostatus alone was available as immune exposure information. Data from an earlier analysis indicated that most TCR beta V segments were productive either about 90% or about 30% of the time.

The sequence was collected from a woman in her twenties or thirties in good health and CMV-seronegative. The V call is TRBV5-1, the J call TRBJ1-6, with TRBD1 matching over 9 bases. The sample taken for sequencing was PBMCs. The CDR3 loop is CASSLNPRQGGNSPLHF. The CDR3 nucleotides read TGCGCCAGCAGCTTAAACCCTCGACAGGGGGGTAATTCACCCCTCCACTTT. The full variable domain, in which reference TRBV5-1 and TRBJ1-6 provide the parts outside the CDR3, is KAGVTQTPRYLIKTRGQQVTLSCSPISGHRSVSWYQQTPGQGLQFLFEYFSETQRNKGNFPGRFSGRQFSNSRSEMNVSTLELGDSALYLCASSLNPRQGGNSPLHFGNGTRLTVT.